Following are 20 T cell receptor beta chains from one sample sequenced in a study of blood T cell repertoires in COVID-19. TCRdb's table, derived via immunoSEQ multiplex PCR, lists solely in-frame clones and lacks some. The sample has 250,000 to 350,000 clones, about 88% seen once. The sequencing input was peripheral blood. Receptors originate from a woman younger than 45 with COVID-19, enrolled during active disease.

The chain couples TRBV2 to TRBJ2-7; 9 nucleotides align to TRBD1. The CDR3 covers 14 residues. From germline, CDR1 is SNHLY and CDR2 FYNNEI. Losses at the gene ends were 6 bases for V and 2 bases for J; bases not matched to a gene: 5. CDR3 protein: CASRLDRGTYEQYF. CDR3 DNA: TGTGCCAGCAGACTGGACAGGGGAACCTACGAGCAGTACTTC.

The V call is TRBV5-1, the J call TRBJ2-7; possible D gene TRBD1, 6 bases. Germline values: CDR1 SGHRS, CDR2 YFSETQ. V lost 4 bases and J lost 4, with 15 bases in between. The CDR3 sequence is 14 residues long. The CDR3 reads CASSPSGGQYEQYF. The CDR3 DNA reads as TGCGCCAGCAGCCCGAGTGGGGGCCAGTACGAGCAGTACTTC.

This chain uses TRBV2 with TRBJ2-2, with TRBD2 matching 8 bases. This CDR3 is built from 15 residues. Germline-derived CDR1 and CDR2 are SNHLY and FYNNEI. Unmatched junction bases numbered 3, after V lost 4 bases and J lost 2 bases. CDR3 amino acids: CASSVSGINTGELFF. CDR3 sequence (DNA): TGTGCCAGCAGTGTTAGCGGGATAAACACCGGGGAGCTGTTTTTT.

The chain couples TRBV5-1 to TRBJ2-1; maybe TRBD1 (5 bases). Between the trimmed V and J ends, which lost 3 bases and 6 bases, there was a span of 13 bases. Per the germline V gene, CDR1 is SGHRS and CDR2 is YFSETQ. The CDR3 loop spans 14 amino acids. The CDR3 sequence: CASSYPDTRNEQFF. CDR3 in DNA: TGCGCCAGCAGCTACCCGGACACGCGCAATGAGCAGTTCTTC.

The rearrangement uses TRBV19 and TRBJ1-1, with TRBD1 matching 7 bases. The CDR3 extends over 14 amino acids. The ends lost 1 base at V and 6 bases at J; junction bases unmatched: 5. Germline-derived CDR1 and CDR2 are LNHDA and SQIVND (reference sequence). DNA for the CDR3: TGTGCCAGTAGTATAGTTGGGCAGGGGGCTGAAGCTTTCTTT. It translates to CASSIVGQGAEAFF. Full variable domain (outside the CDR3, taken from reference TRBV19 and TRBJ1-1): DGGITQSPKYLFRKEGQNVTLSCEQNLNHDAMYWYRQDPGQGLRLIYYSQIVNDFQKGDIAEGYSVSREKKESFPLTVTSAQKNPTAFYLCASSIVGQGAEAFFGQGTRLTVV.

The chain has TRBV2 and TRBJ1-5; TRBD1 matches 10 bases. Germline assignment: CDR1 SNHLY and CDR2 FYNNEI. The CDR3 is made up of 14 amino acids. The ends lost 6 bases at V and 5 bases at J; junction bases unmatched: 4. This CDR3 reads CASRAGQGYQPQHF. The CDR3 nucleotides read TGTGCCAGCAGGGCGGGACAGGGGTATCAGCCCCAGCATTTT.

V and J are TRBV19 and TRBJ2-1; a weak D match, TRBD2 (6 bases). The CDR3 length is 15 residues. V lost 5 bases to trimming and J lost 1 base, with 12 bases between them. Germline V gene data show CDR1 as LNHDA and CDR2 as SQIVND (reference sequence). CDR3 amino acids: CASSSFGGSYNEQFF. The CDR3 nucleotides are TGTGCCAGTAGTTCCTTCGGGGGATCCTACAATGAGCAGTTCTTC.

The CDR3 DNA follows: TGCGCCAGCAGTGAGGGACAGGTTATTGGCAATCAGCCCCAGCATTTT. It translates to CASSEGQVIGNQPQHF. This sequence joins TRBV10-2 and TRBJ1-5, with TRBD1 matching over 7 bases. The ends lost 2 bases at V and 2 bases at J; junction bases unmatched: 6. CDR1 is WSHSY, CDR2 SAAADI, per germline. The CDR3 spans 16 residues.

About this clone: One end of the junction varies from germline; a read error may be responsible. This chain joins TRBV7-3 and TRBJ2-1, with 13 bases that match TRBD2. The germline CDR1 and CDR2 sequences are SGHTA and FQGTGA. The CDR3 totals 18 residues. In nucleotides, the CDR3 is TGTGCCAGCAGCCTAACCTTGGGACTAGCGGGAACCTACAATGAGCAGTTCTTC. Residues: CASSLTLGLAGTYNEQFF.

J is TRBJ2-5 and V is TRBV5-6; no definite D call. This CDR3 is 14 amino acids long. V shed 2 bases and J shed 2 bases, with 10 bases lying between them. Germline V gene lookup returns CDR1 SGHDT and CDR2 YYEEEE. This CDR3 reads CASSLEAVQETQYF. The CDR3 DNA is TGTGCCAGCAGCTTAGAGGCAGTACAAGAGACCCAGTACTTC.

The chain joins TRBV2 to TRBJ2-1; 7 bases agree with TRBD2. Looked up from germline, CDR1 is SNHLY and CDR2 is FYNNEI. The J segment lost 7 bases and the V segment lost 4 bases, leaving 10 bases of the junction unmatched. The CDR3 contains 15 residues. This CDR3 reads CASSGEGSGLNEQFF. Written as DNA, the CDR3 is TGTGCCAGCAGTGGGGAGGGGAGCGGCCTAAATGAGCAGTTCTTC.

The genes are TRBV5-1 and TRBJ2-3; TRBD2 is a possible D gene (5 bases). Trimming left V 2 bases short and J 4 bases short, with 17 bases between. This CDR3 has 16 residues. The germline V gene encodes CDR1 SGHRS and CDR2 YFSETQ. DNA for the CDR3: TGCGCCAGCAGCTTCGAGGGCCCCACCTTCGCAGATACGCAGTATTTT. Translated, it gives CASSFEGPTFADTQYF.

This chain links TRBV2 with TRBJ2-5, with 9 nucleotides matching TRBD1. This CDR3 contains 15 residues. Trimming at V came to 6 bases and at J to 2 bases, leaving 7 bases not matched to a gene. The germline V gene encodes CDR1 SNHLY and CDR2 FYNNEI. CDR3 loop: CASSPGQGTQETQYF. Here the CDR3 DNA reads TGTGCCAGCAGCCCCGGACAGGGGACACAAGAGACCCAGTACTTC. Using reference TRBV2 and TRBJ2-5 for the parts outside the CDR3, the full variable domain is EPEVTQTPSHQVTQMGQEVILRCVPISNHLYFYWYRQILGQKVEFLVSFYNNEISEKSEIFDDQFSVERPDGSNFTLKIRSTKLEDSAMYFCASSPGQGTQETQYFGPGTRLLVL.

This clone was seen a single time. The CDR3 reads CASRGTFTGELFF. The CDR3 DNA sequence: TGTGCCAGCAGGGGCACCTTCACCGGGGAGCTGTTTTTT. The chain uses TRBV2 and TRBJ2-2; D gene uncertain. Between the trimmed V and J ends, which lost 6 bases and 4 bases, there was a span of 9 bases. From germline, CDR1 is SNHLY and CDR2 FYNNEI. The CDR3 has 13 residues.

V and J are TRBV4-1 and TRBJ2-7, with 12 bases fitting TRBD1. This CDR3 is built from 17 residues. The ends lost 1 base at V and 7 bases at J; junction bases unmatched: 11. Germline-derived CDR1 and CDR2 are MGHRA and YSYEKL. The CDR3 DNA reads TGCGCCAGCAGCCAAGTTCCTACTCGGGACAGGGGGCTTGAGCAGTACTTC. Translation gives CASSQVPTRDRGLEQYF.

This chain links TRBV27 with TRBJ2-2; no clear D. CDR3 size: 11 residues. V was cut by 5 bases and J by 11 bases, with 9 bases left in between. Germline CDR1 and CDR2: MNHEY and SMNVEV (reference sequence). Here the CDR3 reads CASSVAGELFF. The CDR3 bases are TGTGCCAGCAGTGTAGCTGGTGAGCTGTTTTTT.

This rearrangement joins TRBV16 to TRBJ1-1; no definite D call. Germline V gene sequence: CDR1 KGHSY, CDR2 FQNENV. The CDR3 is made up of 13 amino acids. V lost 0 bases and J 8 bases, leaving 10 bases between the germline ends. CDR3 in amino acids: CASSQSEAWEAFF. As DNA, the CDR3 is TGTGCCAGCAGCCAATCGGAGGCCTGGGAAGCTTTCTTT.

V gene TRBV6-2 or TRBV6-3 combines with J gene TRBJ2-1; 9 bases fit TRBD1. J gave up 3 bases and V 5 bases, and 8 bases lay outside the gene matches. CDR3 length equals 16 residues. Germline values: CDR1 MNHEY, CDR2 SVGEGT. CDR3 coding DNA: TGTGCCAGCAGTCCGGGACAGGGTTGGGGCTACAATGAGCAGTTCTTC. Its protein is CASSPGQGWGYNEQFF.

The rearrangement uses TRBV30 and TRBJ2-7; 8 bases are shared with TRBD1. Germline CDR1 reads GTSNPN; CDR2 reads SVGIG (reference sequence). Trimming cost V 0 bases and J 4 bases; bases outside gene matches: 8. CDR3 length: 15 residues. The CDR3 region is CAWSVPGGWGYEQYF. DNA of the CDR3: TGTGCCTGGAGTGTACCAGGGGGCTGGGGATACGAGCAGTACTTC.

The chain combines TRBV7-6 with TRBJ2-1, with 11 positions matching TRBD2. CDR1 is SGHVS, CDR2 FNYEAQ, per germline. The CDR3 has 16 amino acids. With 4 bases clipped from V and 6 bases from J, the junction kept 8 bases outside the gene matches. The DNA for the CDR3 is TGTGCCAGCAGCTGGGGGGTAGCGGGAGGGGTCAATGAGCAGTTCTTC. Translated, it gives CASSWGVAGGVNEQFF.